Listed below are T cell receptor beta chains from one sample, sequenced in a study of blood T cell repertoires in COVID-19. Sequenced by immunoSEQ multiplex PCR; TCRdb stores in-frame clones only, minus some. Among 390,000 or so clones listed, about 89% were seen once. The material sequenced was peripheral blood. The receptors were gathered from a woman aged 25-40 years with COVID-19, enrolled during active disease. CDR3s include the opening cysteine and the closing phenylalanine or tryptophan. The D gene is left open where the match is weak.

J | V | D | CDR3
TRBJ2-7 | TRBV14 | - | CASSHSAGGTYEQYF
TRBJ1-2 | TRBV6-5 | - | CATKTRNYGYTF
TRBJ2-1 | TRBV5-4 | - | CASSADLTNEQFF
TRBJ1-3 | TRBV3-1/TRBV3-2 | - | CASSQQIISGNTIYF
TRBJ2-1 | TRBV30 | - | CAWSDIGTPPYNEQFF
TRBJ2-7 | TRBV2 | TRBD1 | CASSPGQAWGQYF
TRBJ1-6 | TRBV11-2 | - | CASSARVKESYNSPLHF
TRBJ2-3 | TRBV2 | - | CASSDNGADTQYF
TRBJ2-3 | TRBV5-4 | TRBD1 | CASSLGGQGLWLPGTQYF
TRBJ2-7 | TRBV19 | - | CASSTAGTVSLEQYF
TRBJ2-3 | TRBV7-2 | - | CASSTGLTRTDTQYF
TRBJ2-1 | TRBV7-2 | - | CASSLDAASGEQFF
TRBJ2-1 | TRBV4-3 | TRBD1 | CASSQGLDRVSLNEQFF
TRBJ2-7 | TRBV18 | - | CASSPNQDYEQYF
TRBJ2-5 | TRBV3-1/TRBV3-2 | - | CASSHPGQRKETQYF
TRBJ2-2 | TRBV3-1/TRBV3-2 | TRBD1 | CASSQIGTGLFGELFF
TRBJ2-5 | TRBV18 | TRBD2 | CASSPSRLAGGQETQYF
TRBJ1-1 | TRBV3-1/TRBV3-2 | TRBD1 | CASSLAQGVGTEAFF
TRBJ1-4 | TRBV5-1 | - | CASSPGGANEKLFF
TRBJ1-6 | TRBV27 | - | CASSFIDRPNNSPLHF
TRBJ2-7 | TRBV6-5 | - | CASSYSAGYEQYF
TRBJ2-1 | TRBV18 | TRBD1 | CASSPGQGYHNEQFF
TRBJ2-3 | TRBV2 | - | CASRVANTQYF
TRBJ1-6 | TRBV10-2 | - | CASGLRQGNSPLHF
TRBJ1-2 | TRBV24-1 | - | CATSDFTEDGGYTF